A selection of T cell receptor beta chains follows, all from one sample in a study of cytomegalovirus exposure and HLA in healthy donors. Sequencing used immunoSEQ multiplex PCR; TCRdb keeps in-frame clones, though not all of them. The sample records under 110,000 clones, 82% being singletons. Sequences were obtained from PBMCs. The receptor set was obtained from a man aged 50 to 59 in good health and CMV-seronegative. The CDR3 runs from the conserved cysteine through the conserved F or W. The D gene is left open where the match is weak. The listing skips clone size in some rows; elsewhere it reads once, few, many or a size class.

D,size,J,length,V,CDR3,DNA
.,.,TRBJ1-5,16,TRBV27,CASSSKGVSGNQPQHF,TGTGCCAGCAGTTCAAAGGGGGTCTCGGGCAATCAGCCCCAGCATTTT
.,.,TRBJ1-5,14,TRBV19,CASTWGVDNQPQHF,TGTGCCAGTACATGGGGCGTCGACAATCAGCCCCAGCATTTT
.,.,TRBJ2-3,13,TRBV6-4,CASSEGPTDTQYF,TGTGCCAGCAGTGAGGGCCCCACAGATACGCAGTATTTT
.,.,TRBJ2-7,11,TRBV5-6,CASSVFSEQYF,TGTGCCAGCAGCGTCTTTTCGGAGCAGTACTTC
.,.,TRBJ2-5,14,TRBV11-2,CASKRSLAEETQYF,TGTGCCAGCAAGCGATCCTTAGCGGAAGAGACCCAGTACTTC
.,.,TRBJ1-1,13,TRBV7-9,CASSVQVNTEAFF,TGTGCCAGCAGTGTGCAGGTTAATACTGAAGCTTTCTTT
.,.,TRBJ2-1,13,TRBV7-9,CASSPTGEFPPVF,TGTGCCAGCAGCCCGACTGGAGAATTTCCTCCGGTCTTC
.,.,TRBJ2-1,14,TRBV18,CASSRETADNEQFF,TGTGCCAGCTCACGGGAAACAGCGGACAATGAGCAGTTCTTC
TRBD1,.,TRBJ1-5,16,TRBV2,CASTHRRGRGNQPQHF,TGTGCCAGCACCCACCGGAGGGGGCGCGGGAATCAGCCCCAGCATTTT
TRBD1,few,TRBJ2-5,12,TRBV11-3,CASSSLQGAQYF,TGTGCCAGCAGCTCATTACAGGGGGCCCAGTACTTC
.,.,TRBJ1-1,12,TRBV18,CASSPITYEAFF,TGTGCCAGCTCTCCCATTACATACGAAGCTTTCTTT
.,.,TRBJ1-1,15,TRBV5-6,CASSYADTVITEAFF,TGTGCCAGCAGCTATGCGGACACGGTTATCACTGAAGCTTTCTTT
.,.,TRBJ2-2,15,TRBV14,CASSQGSAFTGELFF,TGTGCCAGCAGCCAAGGGAGCGCCTTCACCGGGGAGCTGTTTTTT
.,.,TRBJ1-4,14,TRBV12-5,CASGSSGANEKLFF,TGTGCTAGTGGTTCATCAGGGGCTAATGAAAAACTGTTTTTT
.,few,TRBJ2-3,13,TRBV28,CASSLPGGDTQYF,TGTGCCAGCAGTCTTCCCGGGGGAGATACGCAGTATTTT
TRBD2,.,TRBJ2-7,12,TRBV5-1,CASTGGGYEQYF,TGCGCCAGCACCGGGGGGGGTTACGAGCAGTACTTC
.,.,TRBJ2-2,15,TRBV10-1,CASREDTTNTGELFF,TGCGCCAGCAGGGAGGACACCACGAACACCGGGGAGCTGTTTTTT
.,.,TRBJ1-4,15,TRBV7-9,CASSLDAGGGEKLFF,TGTGCCAGCAGCTTAGACGCGGGGGGGGGTGAAAAACTGTTTTTT
TRBD2,.,TRBJ2-5,15,TRBV4-1,CASSQDLTGGKTQYF,TGCGCCAGCAGCCAAGATTTAACCGGGGGGAAGACCCAGTACTTC
TRBD1,.,TRBJ1-4,17,TRBV29-1,CSVLDRVAIWGDEKLFF,TGCAGCGTTCTGGACAGGGTCGCGATATGGGGGGATGAAAAACTGTTTTTT
.,few,TRBJ2-7,13,TRBV5-4,CASSSGSSYEQYF,TGTGCCAGCAGTTCGGGGAGCTCCTACGAGCAGTACTTC
.,few,TRBJ1-1,16,TRBV5-1,CASSFRGAPMNTEAFF,TGCGCCAGCAGCTTTCGGGGGGCCCCCATGAACACTGAAGCTTTCTTT
.,.,TRBJ1-2,14,TRBV6-1,CASFFGQGSYGYTF,TGTGCCAGCTTCTTCGGCCAGGGCAGCTATGGCTACACCTTC
TRBD2,.,TRBJ2-4,16,TRBV5-1,CASTTTSGGPGNIQYF,TGCGCCAGCACTACGACTAGCGGGGGGCCGGGAAACATTCAGTACTTC
TRBD2,once,TRBJ2-3,16,TRBV18,CASSPAGGSSTDTQYF,TGTGCCAGCTCACCGGCGGGGGGATCTAGCACAGATACGCAGTATTTT
.,.,TRBJ2-3,14,TRBV6-5,CASSPDKLTDTQYF,TGTGCCAGCAGTCCTGATAAACTCACAGATACGCAGTATTTT
TRBD2,.,TRBJ2-1,14,TRBV6-5,CASNSLAESNEQFF,TGTGCCAGCAATAGCCTAGCGGAGAGCAATGAGCAGTTCTTC
.,once,TRBJ1-5,15,TRBV21-1,CASSPGEGRNQPQHF,TGTGCCAGCAGCCCGGGGGAAGGGAGGAATCAGCCCCAGCATTTT
.,.,TRBJ2-6,16,TRBV6-1,CASSESLSSGANVLTF,TGTGCCAGCAGTGAATCCCTAAGCTCTGGGGCCAACGTCCTGACTTTC
.,.,TRBJ2-3,16,TRBV25-1,CASTQMGGGLPDTQYF,TGTGCCAGCACTCAGATGGGGGGGGGCCTTCCAGATACGCAGTATTTT
TRBD1,few,TRBJ2-1,15,TRBV10-3,CAISEEGTGVYEQFF,TGTGCCATCAGTGAGGAGGGGACAGGGGTATATGAGCAGTTCTTC
TRBD1,.,TRBJ1-2,13,TRBV29-1,CSGVQGEGYGYTF,TGCAGCGGGGTCCAGGGGGAAGGCTATGGCTACACCTTC
.,.,TRBJ2-3,16,TRBV7-6,CASSIGGAGVTDTQYF,TGTGCCAGCAGCATCGGGGGCGCGGGGGTCACAGATACGCAGTATTTT
.,.,TRBJ2-6,17,TRBV18,CASSPPMTRPGANVLTF,TGTGCCAGCTCACCTCCCATGACACGACCTGGGGCCAACGTCCTGACTTTC
.,.,TRBJ1-2,13,TRBV6-5,CASRTGTPYGYTF,TGTGCCAGCAGAACCGGGACACCCTATGGCTACACCTTC
.,.,TRBJ1-5,12,TRBV19,CASSSRRQPQHF,TGTGCCAGTAGTTCCCGCCGGCAGCCCCAGCATTTT
.,.,TRBJ2-1,15,TRBV14,CASSRAGLSYNEQFF,TGTGCCAGCAGCCGGGCGGGTCTCTCCTACAATGAGCAGTTCTTC
.,.,TRBJ2-1,15,TRBV5-4,CASSPRDNLRNEQFF,TGTGCCAGCAGCCCCCGGGACAACCTCAGGAATGAGCAGTTCTTC
.,.,TRBJ1-5,18,TRBV19,CASRRPRGETGFNQPQHF,TGTGCCAGTAGACGGCCGCGGGGGGAGACAGGTTTCAATCAGCCCCAGCATTTT
.,.,TRBJ2-7,13,TRBV5-1,CASSLSSTYEQYF,TGCGCCAGCAGCTTGTCTAGCACCTACGAGCAGTACTTC
TRBD1,.,TRBJ2-1,12,TRBV5-8,CATGQGIYEQFF,TGTGCCACTGGACAGGGTATCTATGAGCAGTTCTTC
.,.,TRBJ2-2,15,TRBV4-1,CASSQDNRETGELFF,TGCGCCAGCAGCCAAGACAATCGGGAGACCGGGGAGCTGTTTTTT
.,.,TRBJ2-3,12,TRBV7-9,CSSSTYRDTQYF,TGTTCCAGCAGCACCTACAGAGATACGCAGTATTTT
.,.,TRBJ1-2,11,TRBV5-8,CASSLTGGYTF,TGTGCCAGCAGCTTGACTGGTGGCTACACCTTC
.,.,TRBJ2-5,13,TRBV7-3,CASSLVLAETQYF,TGTGCCAGCAGCTTAGTGTTAGCAGAGACCCAGTACTTC
.,.,TRBJ1-6,17,TRBV23-1,CASSQTNRPILGSPLHF,TGCGCCAGCAGTCAAACGAACAGGCCTATCCTTGGTTCACCCCTCCACTTT
TRBD1,.,TRBJ2-3,16,TRBV2,CASSSWTGGVTDTQYF,TGTGCCAGCAGTTCCTGGACAGGGGGAGTCACAGATACGCAGTATTTT
TRBD2,.,TRBJ2-7,18,TRBV4-1,CASSQGTSGGDLSYEQYF,TGCGCCAGCAGCCAAGGGACTAGCGGGGGGGATCTCTCCTACGAGCAGTACTTC
.,once,TRBJ1-4,15,TRBV11-2,CASSVGNREGEKLFF,TGTGCCAGCAGCGTGGGAAACAGGGAAGGTGAAAAACTGTTTTTT
.,.,TRBJ2-7,14,TRBV6-9,CASRPPKEPYEQYF,TGTGCCAGCAGACCCCCAAAGGAGCCCTACGAGCAGTACTTC
.,.,TRBJ2-1,14,TRBV6-6,CATATSRGVNEQFF,TGTGCCACCGCGACTAGCAGGGGTGTGAATGAGCAGTTCTTC
TRBD1,.,TRBJ1-1,15,TRBV13,CASSPIGQGHTEAFF,TGTGCCAGCAGCCCCATCGGACAGGGGCACACTGAAGCTTTCTTT
.,few,TRBJ1-3,18,TRBV13,CASSLYRASLYSGNTIYF,TGTGCCAGCAGCTTATATCGTGCCAGTCTGTACTCTGGAAACACCATATATTTT
.,.,TRBJ2-3,14,TRBV4-1,CASSHINAQGTQYF,TGCGCCAGCAGCCACATTAACGCTCAGGGTACGCAGTATTTT
.,.,TRBJ2-1,11,TRBV11-2,CASSRGTEQFF,TGTGCCAGCAGCAGGGGGACTGAGCAGTTCTTC
TRBD1,few,TRBJ2-3,14,TRBV29-1,CSVEPTGVTDTQYF,TGCAGCGTTGAGCCGACAGGGGTCACAGATACGCAGTATTTT
.,.,TRBJ1-1,15,TRBV7-9,CASSLTGSSGTEAFF,TGTGCCAGCAGCTTAACCGGTTCCTCCGGCACTGAAGCTTTCTTT